These 32 T cell receptor beta chains originate from one sample sequenced in a study of shared clonotypes between healthy human individuals. Libraries were prepared by immunoSEQ multiplex PCR; TCRdb keeps only in-frame clonotypes and omits some of them. The profile shows roughly 1.4 million clones, approximately 98.5% of them singletons. The sample comprised naive CD4+ T cells sorted from blood. The subset denotes: CD45RA+ positively selected. The source of these receptors is a man younger than 45 in good health.

The gene calls are TRBV5-4 and TRBJ2-7; the match to TRBD1 covers 7 bases. Germline V gives CDR1 SGHNT, CDR2 YYREEE (reference sequence). V was clipped by 3 bases and J by 4 bases; unmatched bases: 10. This CDR3 has 15 amino acids. CDR3 protein: CASSSKGTELYEQYF. In DNA, the CDR3 is TGTGCCAGCAGCTCGAAAGGGACAGAGCTATACGAGCAGTACTTC.

The chain has TRBV7-9 and TRBJ1-1; 10 positions match TRBD1. This CDR3 spans 14 amino acids. V shed 5 bases and J 10 bases; nucleotides not matched to a gene: 10. From germline, CDR1 is SEHNR and CDR2 FQNEAQ (reference sequence). CDR3 in DNA: TGTGCCAGCAGCCCCCCGGGACAGGGGACGTCAGCTTTCTTT. This encodes CASSPPGQGTSAFF.

The count of this clone is one. J is TRBJ2-5 and V is TRBV9, with TRBD2 matching over 11 bases. The germline V gene encodes CDR1 SGDLS and CDR2 YYNGEE. The trim removed 5 bases at V and 3 bases at J, leaving 9 bases unmatched. CDR3 length: 16 amino acids. In DNA form, the CDR3 reads TGTGCCAGCAGTGGCACCGGGACTAGCGGAAAAGAGACCCAGTACTTC. It is translated as CASSGTGTSGKETQYF.

The V call is TRBV9, the J call TRBJ2-3; 9 nucleotides agree with TRBD1. With V trimmed by 4 bases and J by 3 bases, 6 bases remained unmatched. CDR3 length: 15 residues. CDR1 is SGDLS and CDR2 is YYNGEE in the germline V gene. CDR3 loop: CASSPMTGGTDTQYF. CDR3 in DNA: TGTGCCAGCAGCCCCATGACAGGGGGAACAGATACGCAGTATTTT. Variable domain in full (rest from reference TRBV9 and TRBJ2-3): DSGVTQTPKHLITATGQRVTLRCSPRSGDLSVYWYQQSLDQGLQFLIQYYNGEERAKGNILERFSAQQFPDLHSELNLSSLELGDSALYFCASSPMTGGTDTQYFGPGTRLTVL.

The chain combines TRBV5-6 with TRBJ2-7; D is unclear. Germline V gives CDR1 SGHDT, CDR2 YYEEEE. The CDR3 contains 12 residues. V was shortened by 4 bases and J by 7 bases, with 12 bases between the two germline ends. CDR3 sequence (DNA): TGTGCCAGCAGCACTGAGGTGGCAGAGCAGTACTTC. It codes for CASSTEVAEQYF. The complete variable domain, with remaining parts taken from reference TRBV5-6 and TRBJ2-7, reads DAGVTQSPTHLIKTRGQQVTLRCSPKSGHDTVSWYQQALGQGPQFIFQYYEEEERQRGNFPDRFSGHQFPNYSSELNVNALLLGDSALYLCASSTEVAEQYFGPGTRLTVT.

V gene TRBV4-3 combines with J gene TRBJ2-3; the match to TRBD2 covers 10 bases. V shed 3 bases and J 3 bases; nucleotides not matched to a gene: 12. CDR1 is LGHNA, CDR2 YSLEER, per germline. The CDR3 consists of 18 residues. CDR3 coding DNA: TGCGCCAGCAGCCAGGACAGACTAGCGGGCTTTCGAACAGATACGCAGTATTTT. Translation: CASSQDRLAGFRTDTQYF.

This chain joins TRBV28 and TRBJ2-2; 11 bases match TRBD2. This CDR3 has 17 amino acids. V shed 1 base and J 6 bases; nucleotides not matched to a gene: 7. Germline CDR1 is MDHEN and CDR2 is SYDVKM. The CDR3, as DNA: TGTGCCAGCAGTTTATACAAGCTAGCGGGGGGACCCGGGGAGCTGTTTTTT. Amino acid sequence: CASSLYKLAGGPGELFF.

The rearrangement joins TRBV30 to TRBJ2-1, with D maybe TRBD2 (5 bases). V shed 0 bases and J shed 2 bases, with 11 bases lying between them. CDR1 and CDR2 from the germline V gene are GTSNPN and SVGIG (reference sequence). The CDR3 has 15 residues. CDR3 nucleotide sequence: TGTGCCTGGAGTGTAGTGGACTCACCCTACAATGAGCAGTTCTTC. It codes for CAWSVVDSPYNEQFF.

This clone showed up just once. The chain links TRBV5-6 to TRBJ2-4, with D unclear. Trimming pared 3 bases from V and 0 bases from J, leaving 7 bases between. The CDR3 spans 14 residues. Germline CDR1 SGHDT, CDR2 YYEEEE. CDR3: CASSSDVAKNIQYF. CDR3 nucleotide sequence: TGTGCCAGCAGCTCCGACGTAGCCAAAAACATTCAGTACTTC.

The genes are TRBV14 and TRBJ2-5; weak D call: TRBD2 (5 bases). With 4 bases removed from V and 4 bases from J, the gap between germline ends came to 16 bases. In germline, CDR1 is SGHDN, CDR2 FVKESK. The length of the CDR3 is 15 residues. The DNA for the CDR3 is TGTGCCAGCAGCCCCACCGAGGGCCCAAGAGAGACCCAGTACTTC. Its translation is CASSPTEGPRETQYF. Full variable domain (remainder filled in from reference TRBV14 and TRBJ2-5): EAGVTQFPSHSVIEKGQTVTLRCDPISGHDNLYWYRRVMGKEIKFLLHFVKESKQDESGMPNNRFLAERTGGTYSTLKVQPAELEDSGVYFCASSPTEGPRETQYFGPGTRLLVL.

The J gene is TRBJ2-2, the V gene TRBV10-3; 12 bases match TRBD1. The CDR3 spans 16 residues. CDR1 ENHRY and CDR2 SYGVKD come from the germline V gene. V lost 6 bases, J lost 3 bases, and 5 bases stayed unmatched. For the CDR3, the DNA is TGTGCCATCAGCTGGGACAGGGGGCTTGACACCGGGGAGCTGTTTTTT. Residues: CAISWDRGLDTGELFF.

The CDR3 region is CASSSLGQGESYTF. CDR3 DNA sequence: TGCGCCAGCAGCTCCCTGGGGCAGGGGGAAAGCTACACCTTC. The chain joins TRBV5-1 to TRBJ1-2, with 7 bases fitting TRBD1. The CDR3 is 14 amino acids. Germline-derived CDR1 and CDR2 are SGHRS and YFSETQ. Losses at the gene ends were 3 bases for V and 9 bases for J; bases not matched to a gene: 11.

This clone has just one count. The V and J genes are TRBV7-8 and TRBJ2-1; D remains unclear. CDR1 is SGHVS and CDR2 is FQNEAQ in the germline V gene. V was shortened by 1 base and J by 5 bases, with 9 bases between the two germline ends. This CDR3 comprises 14 residues. The CDR3 bases are TGTGCCAGCAGCTTAGTAGGGAACGACAATGAGCAGTTCTTC. Translated, it gives CASSLVGNDNEQFF.

This rearrangement joins TRBV4-3 to TRBJ2-3, with 11 bases matching TRBD2. Per the germline V gene, CDR1 is LGHNA and CDR2 is YSLEER. The CDR3 spans 15 residues. Trimming took 3 bases from V and 4 from J; bases not matched to a gene: 3. The CDR3 loop reads CASSHTSGSSDTQYF. CDR3 nucleotide sequence: TGCGCCAGCAGCCACACTAGCGGGAGTTCAGATACGCAGTATTTT.

For the CDR3, the DNA is TGTGCCAGCAGCTCCTGGACTCACGACACAGATACGCAGTATTTT. Protein product: CASSSWTHDTDTQYF. This chain links TRBV5-4 with TRBJ2-3, with D maybe TRBD2 (5 bases). V lost 3 bases and J 2 bases, leaving 13 bases between the germline ends. Per germline, CDR1 SGHNT and CDR2 YYREEE (reference sequence). The CDR3 runs 15 residues.

Only one count was recorded for this clone. At the DNA level, this CDR3 is encoded by other sequences in the same sample as well. This sequence joins TRBV20-1 and TRBJ1-3; D ambiguous. The ends were cut back, 2 bases at V and 2 bases at J, with 1 base in the middle. The germline gives CDR1 DFQATT, CDR2 SNEGSKA (reference sequence). This CDR3 comprises 11 residues. CDR3 sequence (DNA): TGCAGTGCTAGAACTGGAAACACCATATATTTT. This gives the protein CSARTGNTIYF.

The chain links TRBV6-5 to TRBJ2-2, with no clear D. The CDR3 spans 14 residues. Germline V gives CDR1 MNHEY, CDR2 SVGAGI. CDR3: CASRALIPTGELFF. The CDR3 nucleotides are TGTGCATCCCGGGCCCTAATTCCCACCGGGGAGCTGTTTTTT.

The chain links TRBV5-4 to TRBJ1-1; D possibly corresponds to TRBD1 (5 bases). Deletions cut 4 bases from V and 1 base from J, with 14 bases between. Germline V gene lookup returns CDR1 SGHNT and CDR2 YYREEE (reference sequence). The CDR3 extends over 15 amino acids. Here the CDR3 reads CASSPVWGTNTEAFF. CDR3 nucleotide sequence: TGTGCCAGCAGCCCCGTATGGGGGACGAACACTGAAGCTTTCTTT.

V and J are TRBV14 and TRBJ2-4, with 16 positions matching TRBD2. The CDR3 spans 21 residues. Germline CDR1 reads SGHDN; CDR2 reads FVKESK. The junction had 9 bases not matched to a gene; V was cut back by 0 bases and J by 1 base. The CDR3 loop is CASSQDVSGTSGRVAKNIQYF. The CDR3 coding sequence is TGTGCCAGCAGCCAAGATGTTTCCGGGACTAGCGGGAGGGTTGCCAAAAACATTCAGTACTTC.

The V call is TRBV11-3, the J call TRBJ2-5, with unresolved D. The germline gives CDR1 SGHNT, CDR2 YENEEA. With 3 bases removed from V and 3 bases from J, the gap between germline ends came to 8 bases. There are 13 residues in the CDR3. The CDR3 sequence: CASSFQTEETQYF. The DNA of the CDR3 is TGTGCCAGCAGCTTTCAGACCGAAGAGACCCAGTACTTC.

The chain employs TRBV5-1 and TRBJ2-7, with D perhaps TRBD1 or TRBD2 (5 bases each). This CDR3 comprises 17 residues. Per the germline V gene, CDR1 is SGHRS and CDR2 is YFSETQ. The V end lost 7 bases, the J end lost 3 bases, and 26 bases lay between the germline ends. Here the CDR3 DNA reads TGCGCCAGCCACCTAAACCCAGTCGGGGCTACCAACTACGAGCAGTACTTC. This gives the protein CASHLNPVGATNYEQYF.

The chain has TRBV25-1 and TRBJ2-1, with D unresolved. Germline V gene data show CDR1 as MGHDK and CDR2 as SYGVNS. Trimming pared 6 bases from V and 5 bases from J, leaving 14 bases between. The CDR3 is made up of 14 amino acids. This CDR3 is CASSLPAIDNEQFF. CDR3 in DNA: TGTGCCAGCAGCTTGCCAGCAATCGACAATGAGCAGTTCTTC.

The chain employs TRBV7-9 and TRBJ1-1; tentative D call: TRBD1 (5 bases). CDR1 SEHNR and CDR2 FQNEAQ come from the germline V gene (reference sequence). This CDR3 contains 14 residues. V lost 5 bases, J lost 6 bases, and 16 bases lay in between. CDR3 residues: CASSLDQGDAEAFF. CDR3 sequence (DNA): TGTGCCAGCAGCCTAGATCAGGGAGACGCTGAAGCTTTCTTT. The complete variable domain, with remaining parts taken from reference TRBV7-9 and TRBJ1-1, reads DTGVSQNPRHKITKRGQNVTFRCDPISEHNRLYWYRQTLGQGPEFLTYFQNEAQLEKSRLLSDRFSAERPKGSFSTLEIQRTEQGDSAMYLCASSLDQGDAEAFFGQGTRLTVV.

V is TRBV5-1 and J is TRBJ2-2; no clear D. The CDR3 consists of 16 residues. Germline V CDR1 and CDR2: SGHRS, YFSETQ. V was trimmed by 0 bases and J by 2 bases, leaving 11 bases between them. The CDR3 here is CASSLALRSNTGELFF. Written as DNA, the CDR3 is TGCGCCAGCAGCTTGGCCCTAAGGTCTAACACCGGGGAGCTGTTTTTT. Full variable domain (missing parts from reference TRBV5-1 and TRBJ2-2): KAGVTQTPRYLIKTRGQQVTLSCSPISGHRSVSWYQQTPGQGLQFLFEYFSETQRNKGNFPGRFSGRQFSNSRSEMNVSTLELGDSALYLCASSLALRSNTGELFFGEGSRLTVL.

This clone was detected once. The rearrangement links TRBV9 to TRBJ2-5, with a weak D call TRBD1 (6 bases). Trimming left V 4 bases short and J 0 bases short, with 13 bases between. The germline V gene encodes CDR1 SGDLS and CDR2 YYNGEE. The length of the CDR3 is 15 residues. CDR3 sequence reads: CASSISGQYQETQYF. In DNA, the CDR3 is TGTGCCAGCAGCATCTCAGGACAGTACCAAGAGACCCAGTACTTC.

This chain links TRBV28 with TRBJ1-2; tentatively, D is TRBD1 (5 bases). Trimming took 6 bases from V and 7 from J, leaving 18 bases between them. Per the germline V gene, CDR1 is MDHEN and CDR2 is SYDVKM. The CDR3 consists of 14 residues. The CDR3 sequence: CASSLPGLTSGYTF. Here the CDR3 DNA reads TGTGCCAGCAGCCTACCAGGGCTAACCAGTGGCTACACCTTC.

The chain has TRBV6-1 and TRBJ2-1, with 9 positions matching TRBD2. Germline V gene lookup returns CDR1 MNHNS and CDR2 SASEGT. The CDR3 totals 14 residues. The V segment lost 2 bases and the J segment 9 bases; nucleotides outside the gene matches: 5. CDR3 nucleotides: TGTGCCAGCAGTGAAAACGCGGGAGGGGGTGAGCAGTTCTTC. Protein: CASSENAGGGEQFF.

The V and J genes are TRBV28 and TRBJ1-1; 8 bases agree with TRBD1. Losses at the gene ends were 4 bases for V and 1 base for J; bases not matched to a gene: 5. The germline V gene has CDR1 MDHEN and CDR2 SYDVKM. This CDR3 has 15 amino acids. The CDR3 spells CASSWTGTGNTEAFF. CDR3 bases: TGTGCCAGCAGTTGGACCGGGACAGGGAACACTGAAGCTTTCTTT.

The chain couples TRBV9 to TRBJ1-4; no firm D call. V was pared by 0 bases and J by 1 base, with 10 bases between. The germline V gene encodes CDR1 SGDLS and CDR2 YYNGEE. The CDR3 runs to 16 residues. In nucleotides, the CDR3 is TGTGCCAGCAGCGTAGATTTTGGGCGAACTAATGAAAAACTGTTTTTT. It codes for CASSVDFGRTNEKLFF.

As to this clone: The junction departs from germline at one end; a sequencing error may be responsible. The chain links TRBV7-7 to TRBJ2-7, with TRBD2 matching over 7 bases. The CDR3 covers 16 residues. Germline V gene data show CDR1 as SSHAT and CDR2 as FNYEAQ (reference sequence). In DNA, the CDR3 is TGTGCTAGCAGCCCCGGGTGGGGGACTACCTCCTACGAGCAGTACTTC. This encodes CASSPGWGTTSYEQYF.

The chain carries TRBV6-1 and TRBJ1-5; D remains unclear. Germline-derived CDR1 and CDR2 are MNHNS and SASEGT. CDR3 length: 15 residues. Trimming cost V 2 bases and J 4 bases, with 12 bases left between them. The CDR3 DNA reads as TGTGCCAGCAGTGAAATTGGGCAGGTAAATCAGCCCCAGCATTTT. It yields the protein CASSEIGQVNQPQHF.

The genes are TRBV18 and TRBJ2-5, with TRBD2 as a possible D gene (7 bases). The ends were cut back, 2 bases at V and 2 bases at J, with 24 bases in the middle. Per the germline V gene, CDR1 is KGHSH and CDR2 is LQKENI. The CDR3 sequence is 19 residues long. CDR3 sequence reads: CASSPYVGGAGSTQETQYF. The CDR3 region has the DNA TGTGCCAGCTCACCATACGTTGGGGGGGCAGGGAGCACACAAGAGACCCAGTACTTC.